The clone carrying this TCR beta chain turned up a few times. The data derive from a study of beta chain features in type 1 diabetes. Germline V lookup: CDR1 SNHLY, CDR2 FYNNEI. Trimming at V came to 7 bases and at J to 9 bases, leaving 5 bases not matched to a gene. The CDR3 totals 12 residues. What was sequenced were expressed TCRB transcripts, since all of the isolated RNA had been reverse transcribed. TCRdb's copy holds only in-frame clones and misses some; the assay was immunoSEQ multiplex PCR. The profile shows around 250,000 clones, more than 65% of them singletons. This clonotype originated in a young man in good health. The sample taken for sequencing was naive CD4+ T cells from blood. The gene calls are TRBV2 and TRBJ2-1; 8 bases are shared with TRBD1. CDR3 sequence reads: CASKGRGLEQFF. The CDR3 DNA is TGTGCCAGCAAGGGCAGGGGGCTTGAGCAGTTCTTC. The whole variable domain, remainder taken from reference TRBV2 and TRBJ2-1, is EPEVTQTPSHQVTQMGQEVILRCVPISNHLYFYWYRQILGQKVEFLVSFYNNEISEKSEIFDDQFSVERPDGSNFTLKIRSTKLEDSAMYFCASKGRGLEQFFGPGTRLTVL.